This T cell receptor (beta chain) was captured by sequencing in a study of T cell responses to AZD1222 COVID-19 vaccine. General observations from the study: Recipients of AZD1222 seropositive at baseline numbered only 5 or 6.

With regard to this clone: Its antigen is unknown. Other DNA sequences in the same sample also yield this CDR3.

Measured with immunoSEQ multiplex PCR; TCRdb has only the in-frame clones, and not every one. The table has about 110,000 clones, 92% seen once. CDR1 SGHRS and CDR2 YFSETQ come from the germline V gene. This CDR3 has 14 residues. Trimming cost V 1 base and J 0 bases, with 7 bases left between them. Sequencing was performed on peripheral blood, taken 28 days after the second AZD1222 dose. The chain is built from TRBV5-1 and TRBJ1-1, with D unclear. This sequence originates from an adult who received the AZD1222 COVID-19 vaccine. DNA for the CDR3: TGCGCCAGCAGCTTGAGTGGCATGAACACTGAAGCTTTCTTT. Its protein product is CASSLSGMNTEAFF.